The sequence of this TCR beta chain was determined in a study of response to subunit inactivated influenza vaccine (dated by TCRdb to about 2018). Some background on the complete study: The study used deep quantitative T cell receptor repertoire profiling to track responses to a trivalent subunit inactivated influenza vaccine.

Paper-wide results and their limitations: According to the authors, only a limited number of new T cells may be recruited by each seasonal influenza vaccination.

Library creation used RT-PCR. TCRdb records Illumina HiSeq 2500 as the sequencer. TCRdb redid the processing of the public reads, applying fastp at Q25 and MiXCR, and retained in-frame beta chains. Merged by CDR3 protein, the rows form single entries marked with the most common genes and DNA. The sample yields 700,000 to 800,000 distinct CDR3 sequences; less than 20% were counted once. Together, the top ten hold approximately 11% of the sample. A word on this clonotype: This clone's antigen is unknown. One base away there is no much larger clone; base qualities are not given.

The material was PBMCs from blood, obtained 5 days after vaccination. The sequence was obtained from a man aged 50-60 years who received an inactivated influenza vaccine. Donor details come from another sample of the same person, matched by shared clones.

CDR3 reads: CSSSRGGLADTQYF. The nucleotides are TGCAGCTCCTCCCGGGGTGGTTTGGCAGATACGCAGTATTTT. The rearranged chain carries TRBV29-1 and TRBJ2-3; the best D guess is TRBD2, with 5 bases matching. A distance of 19 bases separates the germline ends of V and J, which lose 8 bases and 4 bases respectively. Based on the germline V gene, the CDR1 and CDR2 sequences are SQVTM and ANQGSEA. The CDR3 numbers 14 residues from cysteine through phenylalanine. The CDR3 DNA has 42 bases and is translated from base 1.